The TCR beta chain described here comes from a study of cytomegalovirus exposure and HLA in healthy donors. Study as a whole: It was reported in a later analysis that the 90 to 150 validation repertoires used the same platform as the approximately 670 first-cohort repertoires.

Libraries were prepared by immunoSEQ multiplex PCR; TCRdb keeps only in-frame clonotypes and omits some of them. The table lists around 130,000 clones, approximately 89% of them singletons. The donors were part of the roughly 130-subject validation cohort, which stood apart from the roughly 700-subject first cohort. The receptor was isolated from a young man in good health and CMV-seronegative. Sample: PBMCs.

CDR3: CASSPLISQRGDDEQYF. The CDR3, as DNA: TGTGCCAGCAGTCCTCTTATATCCCAGCGGGGGGACGACGAGCAGTACTTC. This chain joins TRBV28 and TRBJ2-7, with 9 positions matching TRBD2. Germline loops: CDR1 MDHEN, CDR2 SYDVKM. The CDR3 covers 17 residues. V was clipped by 5 bases and J by 5 bases; unmatched bases: 16. Full variable domain (rest looked up from reference TRBV28 and TRBJ2-7): DVKVTQSSRYLVKRTGEKVFLECVQDMDHENMFWYRQDPGLGLRLIYFSYDVKMKEKGDIPEGYSVSREKKERFSLILESASTNQTSMYLCASSPLISQRGDDEQYFGPGTRLTVT.